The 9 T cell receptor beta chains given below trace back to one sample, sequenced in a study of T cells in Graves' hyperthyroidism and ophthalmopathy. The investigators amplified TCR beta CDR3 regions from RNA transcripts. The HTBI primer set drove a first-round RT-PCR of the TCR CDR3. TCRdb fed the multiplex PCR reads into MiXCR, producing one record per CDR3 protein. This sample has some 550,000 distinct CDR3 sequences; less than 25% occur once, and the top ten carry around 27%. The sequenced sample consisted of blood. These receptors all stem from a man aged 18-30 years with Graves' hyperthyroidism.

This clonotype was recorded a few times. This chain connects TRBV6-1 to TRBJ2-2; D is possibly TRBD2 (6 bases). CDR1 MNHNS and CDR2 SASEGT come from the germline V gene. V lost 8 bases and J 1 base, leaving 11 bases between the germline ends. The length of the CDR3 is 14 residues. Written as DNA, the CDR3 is TGTGCCAGCCGGGATAGCGGGAACACCGGGGAGCTGTTTTTT. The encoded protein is CASRDSGNTGELFF.

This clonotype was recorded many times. CDR3 region: CASSVQGYSNQPQHF. The DNA for the CDR3 is TGTGCCAGCAGTGTACAGGGTTATAGCAATCAGCCCCAGCATTTT. The chain employs TRBV6-1 and TRBJ1-5, with D possibly matching TRBD1 (6 bases). V was cut by 4 bases and J by 0 bases, with 10 bases left in between. The germline gives CDR1 MNHNS, CDR2 SASEGT. The CDR3 loop spans 15 amino acids.

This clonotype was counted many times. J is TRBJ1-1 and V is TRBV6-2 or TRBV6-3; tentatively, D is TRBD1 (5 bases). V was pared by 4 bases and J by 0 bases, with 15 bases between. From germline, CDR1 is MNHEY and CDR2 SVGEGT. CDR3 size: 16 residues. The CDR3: CASSFGTEYMNTEAFF. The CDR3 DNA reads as TGTGCCAGCAGTTTTGGGACGGAGTACATGAACACTGAAGCTTTCTTT.

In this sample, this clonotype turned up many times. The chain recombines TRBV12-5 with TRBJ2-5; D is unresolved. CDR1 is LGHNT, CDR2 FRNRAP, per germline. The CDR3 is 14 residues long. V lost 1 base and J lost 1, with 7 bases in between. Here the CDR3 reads CASGLAVAQETQYF. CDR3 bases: TGTGCTAGTGGTTTGGCGGTAGCCCAAGAGACCCAGTACTTC.

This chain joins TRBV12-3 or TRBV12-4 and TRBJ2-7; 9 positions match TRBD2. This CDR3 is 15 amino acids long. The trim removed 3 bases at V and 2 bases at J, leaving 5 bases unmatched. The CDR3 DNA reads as TGTGCCAGCAGTTTCGTAAGCGGGAGGACCTACGAGCAGTACTTC. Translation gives CASSFVSGRTYEQYF.

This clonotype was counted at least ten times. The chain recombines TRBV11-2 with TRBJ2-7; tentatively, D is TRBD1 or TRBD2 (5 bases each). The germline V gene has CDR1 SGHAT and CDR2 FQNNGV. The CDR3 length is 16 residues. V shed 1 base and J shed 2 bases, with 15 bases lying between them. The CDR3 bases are TGTGCCAGCAGCTTAGGGTACCGGGACGGACCCTACGAGCAGTACTTC. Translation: CASSLGYRDGPYEQYF.

CDR3 DNA sequence: TGTGCCATCAGTGAGTCGACGGGACGGAACTACAATGAGCAGTTCTTC. Its protein product is CAISESTGRNYNEQFF. The V gene is TRBV10-3, the J gene TRBJ2-1, with D perhaps TRBD1 or TRBD2 (5 bases each). V was clipped by 0 bases and J by 3 bases, with 12 bases between them. The CDR3 runs 16 residues. Per germline, CDR1 ENHRY and CDR2 SYGVKD.

The DNA for the CDR3 is TGTGCCAGCAGTGAAACAGGGGGCCCGTTCCGGGAGCAGTACTTC. The encoded protein is CASSETGGPFREQYF. The chain has TRBV28 and TRBJ2-7; 9 positions agree with TRBD1. The germline CDR1 and CDR2 sequences are MDHEN and SYDVKM. The CDR3 has 15 residues. The V segment lost 5 bases and the J segment 7 bases; nucleotides outside the gene matches: 12.

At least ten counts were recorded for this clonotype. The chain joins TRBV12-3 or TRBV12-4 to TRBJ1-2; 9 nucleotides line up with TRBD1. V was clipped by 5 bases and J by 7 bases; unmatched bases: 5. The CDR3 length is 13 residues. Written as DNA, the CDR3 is TGTGCCAGCAGTAGGGACAGGGTACCTGGCTACACCTTC. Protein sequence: CASSRDRVPGYTF.